Below are 9 T cell receptor beta chains sequenced from a single sample in a study of T cell clonality in common variable immunodeficiency. Data came from immunoSEQ multiplex PCR; TCRdb stores just in-frame clones and leaves some out. The specimen has fewer than 65,000 clones, none found just once. The sample comprised peripheral blood mononuclear cells. The source of these receptors is a person between 18 and 75 years old in good health.

This clone was recorded many times. Compared with germline, one end of the junction differs, possibly owing to a read error. The DNA ends 3 residues before the CDR3 does, and the rest of the CDR3 is filled in from the germline J gene. The V call is TRBV6-1, the J call TRBJ2-1; weak D call: TRBD1 (6 bases). CDR1 MNHNS and CDR2 SASEGT come from the germline V gene. The CDR3 runs to 11 residues. The CDR3 reads CASRDRNEQFF. CDR3 DNA (partial): TGTGCCAGCCGTGACAGGAATGAG.

This clone was recorded at least ten times. The read is 3 residues too short to cover the CDR3 end, so that end is filled in from the germline J gene. The rearrangement links TRBV6-2 or TRBV6-3 to TRBJ1-5; perhaps TRBD1 as D (5 bases). CDR1 and CDR2 (germline): MNHEY, SVGEGT. The V end was cut by 4 bases, the J end by 4 bases, with 20 bases between. The CDR3 is 17 residues long. CDR3 residues: CASSSRWDGGPNQPQHF. The covered CDR3 bases are TGTGCCAGCAGTTCACGATGGGACGGGGGACCGAATCAGCCC.

This clone was observed many times. Read coverage stops 3 residues before the CDR3 terminus; the germline J gene supplies the remainder. The rearrangement joins TRBV27 to TRBJ2-7; D call uncertain. V was trimmed by 7 bases and J by 6 bases, leaving 25 bases between them. Germline V CDR1 and CDR2: MNHEY, SMNVEV (reference sequence). The CDR3 runs 16 residues. The sequenced CDR3 bases are TGTGCCAGCAATGATCTCGGGTCGCTGGAATTAGGCGAG. Amino acid sequence: CASNDLGSLELGE. The entire CDR3 reads CASNDLGSLELGEQYF.

This clone was detected many times. The read falls 3 residues short of the CDR3 end, and the missing part is taken from the germline J gene. The genes are TRBV5-4 and TRBJ1-1; 9 nucleotides line up with TRBD1. The CDR3 spans 14 residues. CDR1 and CDR2 (germline): SGHNT, YYREEE (reference sequence). The CDR3 protein is CASSARQGVKAAFF. The CDR3 bases that were read are TGTGCCAGCAGCGCCCGACAGGGGGTGAAAGCG.

This clone came up many times. With the read ending 3 residues before the CDR3 end, the germline J gene is used to fill in that end. The V and J genes are TRBV10-2 and TRBJ2-1; possibly TRBD1 for D (6 bases). This CDR3 comprises 13 residues. V lost 6 bases, J lost 4 bases, and 10 bases lay in between. CDR1 WSHSY and CDR2 SAAADI come from the germline V gene. The sequenced part of the CDR3 DNA is TGCGCCAGCAGAAAACAGGGATACAATGAG. Amino acids: CASRKQGYNE. The full CDR3 is CASRKQGYNEQFF.

This clone was picked up many times. The sequenced fragment ends 3 residues before the CDR3 boundary, so the rest is inferred from the germline J gene. The chain has TRBV6-2 or TRBV6-3 and TRBJ2-1; possibly TRBD2 for D (6 bases). CDR1 MNHEY and CDR2 SVGEGT come from the germline V gene. Trimming cost V 6 bases and J 0 bases, with 12 bases left between them. The CDR3 spans 15 residues. The CDR3 loop is CASREGLYSYNEQFF. The CDR3 DNA, read in part, is TGTGCCAGCAGGGAGGGACTTTACTCCTACAATGAG.

A word on this clone: The sequenced fragment ends 3 residues before the CDR3 boundary, so the rest is inferred from the germline J gene. The rearrangement links TRBV5-1 to TRBJ1-6; D not certain. CDR3 size: 12 residues. Germline V lookup: CDR1 SGHRS, CDR2 YFSETQ. Trimming shortened V by 1 base and J by 9 bases, and 5 bases separated the two germline ends. The CDR3 spells CASSLLGSPLHF. CDR3 bases read: TGCGCCAGCAGCTTGCTAGGTTCACCC.

This clone was detected ten times or more. The read terminates 3 residues before the CDR3 end, so the remaining end is supplied by the germline J gene. This rearrangement joins TRBV5-6 to TRBJ1-6; the D gene is possibly TRBD1 (6 bases). The CDR3 spans 14 residues. Germline lookup yields CDR1 SGHDT and CDR2 YYEEEE. With 0 bases removed from V and 11 bases from J, the gap between germline ends came to 12 bases. Partial CDR3 DNA: TGTGCCAGCAGCTTGGGCAGGGGCTATCCACCC. This codes for CASSLGRGYPP. The CDR3, in full, reads CASSLGRGYPPLHF.

Comment on this clone: The read ends 3 residues before the CDR3 terminus; that terminus is restored from the germline J gene. The V and J genes are TRBV18 and TRBJ1-1; 7 bases map to TRBD1. The CDR3 runs 14 residues. Germline CDR1 and CDR2: KGHSH and LQKENI. V shed 3 bases, J shed 3 bases, and the junction held 4 bases outside the gene matches. The part of the CDR3 DNA that was read is TGTGCCAGCTCACCCCGACAGGGACACACTGAA. Protein sequence: CASSPRQGHTE. From start to end, the CDR3 is CASSPRQGHTEAFF.